This TCR beta chain was identified in a study of beta chain features in type 1 diabetes. Study details: Sorted cells examined across all samples numbered some 98 million. Study results and caveats: cDNA-based reads could over-represent cells with high TCR expression.

As regards this clone: Its antigen is still unknown.

Expressed TCRB transcripts got sequenced, as all isolated RNA was reverse transcribed. TCRdb's copy holds only in-frame clones and misses some; the assay was immunoSEQ multiplex PCR. The sample gives around 250,000 clones, about 14% of which show up once; around 0.03% is in the top ten. What was sequenced was naive CD4+ T cells from blood. The source is a woman in her forties in good health.

CDR3 in amino acids: CSGFWGNEQYF. The CDR3 DNA follows: TGCAGTGGTTTTTGGGGCAACGAGCAGTACTTC. This rearrangement joins TRBV20-1 to TRBJ2-7, with D maybe TRBD1 (5 bases). V lost 7 bases and J lost 5, with 12 bases in between. Germline V gene sequence: CDR1 DFQATT, CDR2 SNEGSKA (reference sequence). CDR3 length equals 11 residues.